The 5 T cell receptor beta chains listed next were all sequenced from one sample in a study of beta chain features in type 1 diabetes. Study-wide points: In every one of the four CD4+ subsets, TCRB CDR3s were moderately but significantly shorter in Type 1 diabetes patients.

As every portion of the isolated RNA was reverse transcribed, the sequencing read expressed TCRB transcripts. Measured with immunoSEQ multiplex PCR; TCRdb has only the in-frame clones, and not every one. The table shows some 360,000 clones, with over 9% occurring only once. No antigen has been identified for these receptors. The specimen was central memory CD4+ T cells from blood. The receptors here all came from a man aged 25 to 40 with type 1 diabetes.

This clone was detected only a few times. The chain couples TRBV5-1 to TRBJ2-7, with D perhaps matching TRBD1 (7 bases). The V gene's germline CDR1 is SGHRS and CDR2 YFSETQ. This CDR3 has 12 amino acids. V was cut by 4 bases and J by 9 bases, with 14 bases left in between. The CDR3 bases are TGCGCCAGCAGCAATACAGGGGAGGTGCAGTACTTC. This sequence encodes CASSNTGEVQYF.

This clone has only a few counts. V usage is TRBV6-6 and J usage is TRBJ1-1; D is undetermined. The CDR3 spans 14 residues. V dropped 6 bases and J dropped 2 bases, with 13 bases sitting between them. Per the germline V gene, CDR1 is MNHNY and CDR2 is SVGAGI (reference sequence). Here the CDR3 DNA reads TGTGCCAGCAGAAACCGGCGGTCTAACACTGAAGCTTTCTTT. This codes for CASRNRRSNTEAFF.

The chain recombines TRBV7-9 with TRBJ1-1; no reliable D call. This CDR3 has 13 amino acids. Trimming removed 4 bases from V and 8 bases from J, with 14 bases in between. Looked up from germline, CDR1 is SEHNR and CDR2 is FQNEAQ (reference sequence). The CDR3 region is CASSSLGVNEAFF. The CDR3 region has the DNA TGTGCCAGCAGCTCGCTAGGAGTAAACGAAGCTTTCTTT. Based on the CDR3 plus reference TRBV7-9 and TRBJ1-1, the full variable domain is DTGVSQNPRHKITKRGQNVTFRCDPISEHNRLYWYRQTLGQGPEFLTYFQNEAQLEKSRLLSDRFSAERPKGSFSTLEIQRTEQGDSAMYLCASSSLGVNEAFFGQGTRLTVV.

The chain is built from TRBV7-3 and TRBJ2-7; perhaps TRBD1 as D (5 bases). Germline loops: CDR1 SGHTA, CDR2 FQGTGA. V shed 2 bases and J shed 0 bases, with 17 bases lying between them. This CDR3 has 17 amino acids. The CDR3 bases are TGTGCCAGCAGCTTAGCGTTTGGGGCAGGCGACTCCTACGAGCAGTACTTC. Translation: CASSLAFGAGDSYEQYF.

The chain recombines TRBV7-3 with TRBJ2-3; D possibly uses TRBD1 or TRBD2 (6 bases each). CDR3 length: 16 residues. V lost 5 bases to trimming and J lost 8 bases, with 23 bases between them. CDR1 and CDR2 from the germline V gene are SGHTA and FQGTGA. The CDR3 protein is CASSRNGGLAKSTQYF. CDR3 DNA sequence: TGTGCCAGCAGCCGGAACGGGGGCCTAGCGAAATCTACGCAGTATTTT. Variable domain in full (rest from reference TRBV7-3 and TRBJ2-3): GAGVSQTPSNKVTEKGKYVELRCDPISGHTALYWYRQSLGQGPEFLIYFQGTGAADDSGLPNDRFFAVRPEGSVSTLKIQRTERGDSAVYLCASSRNGGLAKSTQYFGPGTRLTVL.